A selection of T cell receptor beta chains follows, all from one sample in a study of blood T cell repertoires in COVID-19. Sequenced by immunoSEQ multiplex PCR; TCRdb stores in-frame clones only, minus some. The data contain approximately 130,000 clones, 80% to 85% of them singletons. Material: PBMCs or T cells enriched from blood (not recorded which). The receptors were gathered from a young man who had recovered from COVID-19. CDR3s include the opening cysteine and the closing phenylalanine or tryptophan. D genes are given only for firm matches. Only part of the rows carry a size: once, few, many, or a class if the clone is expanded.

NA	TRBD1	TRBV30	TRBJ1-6	TGTGCCTGGGAGGGACAGCCGAATTCACCCCTCCACTTT	CAWEGQPNSPLHF
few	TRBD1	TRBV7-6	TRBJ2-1	TGTGCCAGCAGCTTCTCAGGACAGGGTGACAATGAGCAGTTCTTC	CASSFSGQGDNEQFF
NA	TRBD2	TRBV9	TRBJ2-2	TGTGCCAGCAGTTGGACTAGCGGGAGGAACGGGGAGCTGTTTTTT	CASSWTSGRNGELFF
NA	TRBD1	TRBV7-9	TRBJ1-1	TGTGCCAGCAGCTTAACACCCAGGACAGGCCTGAACACTGAAGCTTTCTTT	CASSLTPRTGLNTEAFF
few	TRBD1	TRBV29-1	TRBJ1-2	TGCAGCGTTGAAGGGACTAACAGGGGGCTCTTCTATGGCTACACCTTC	CSVEGTNRGLFYGYTF
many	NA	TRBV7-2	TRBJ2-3	TGTGCCAGCAGGACTAGCACAGATACGCAGTATTTT	CASRTSTDTQYF
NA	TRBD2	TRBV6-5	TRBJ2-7	TGTGCCAGCAGTTACTGGACTAGCGGGGGATACGAGCAGTACTTC	CASSYWTSGGYEQYF
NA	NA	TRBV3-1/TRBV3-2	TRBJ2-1	TGTGCCAGCAGCCACCCTCCCGGACTACAACTCAACATCTACAATGAGCAGTTCTTC	CASSHPPGLQLNIYNEQFF
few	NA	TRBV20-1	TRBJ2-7	TGCAGTGCTAGTGACCCCCGATCGAGCTCCTACGAGCAGTACTTC	CSASDPRSSSYEQYF
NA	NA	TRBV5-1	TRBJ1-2	TGCGCCAGCAGCTTGCCAGATGCTAACTATGGCTACACCTTC	CASSLPDANYGYTF
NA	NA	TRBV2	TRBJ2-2	TGTGCCAGCAGTGAAGCCCTTTCCCAGACCGGGGAGCTGTTTTTT	CASSEALSQTGELFF
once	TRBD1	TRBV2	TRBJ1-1	TGTGCCAGCAGTGAAACAGGGGGAAACACTGAAGCTTTCTTT	CASSETGGNTEAFF
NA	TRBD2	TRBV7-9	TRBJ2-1	TGTGCCAGCAGCTCCCTAGCGGGAGTAGGAAATGAGCAGTTCTTC	CASSSLAGVGNEQFF
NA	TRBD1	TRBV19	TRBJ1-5	TGTGCCAGTAGCCGGGACAGGGATCAGCCCCAGCATTTT	CASSRDRDQPQHF
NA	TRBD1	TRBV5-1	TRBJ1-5	TGCGCCAGCAGTTTGACAGGGATGAATCAGCCCCAGCATTTT	CASSLTGMNQPQHF
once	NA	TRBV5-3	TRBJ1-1	TGTGCCAGAAGCTTGGCCAGGCAGACAGAAGACACTGAAGCTTTCTTT	CARSLARQTEDTEAFF
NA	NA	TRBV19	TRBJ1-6	TGTGCCAGTTCGGAGATCCCTAATTCACCCCTCCACTTT	CASSEIPNSPLHF
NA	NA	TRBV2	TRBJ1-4	TGTGCCAGCAGACAGTCAACTAATGAAAAACTGTTTTTT	CASRQSTNEKLFF
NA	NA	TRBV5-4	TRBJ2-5	TGTGCCAGCAGCGGGGCCGAAGAGACCCAGTACTTC	CASSGAEETQYF
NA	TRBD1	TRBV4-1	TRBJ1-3	TGCGCCAGCAGCCAAGAGGGAAGACAGGGAGGACCTGGAAACACCATATATTTT	CASSQEGRQGGPGNTIYF
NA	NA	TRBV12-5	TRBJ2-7	TGTGCTAGTGGCTGGGACTTCAAGTCCTACGAGCAGTACTTC	CASGWDFKSYEQYF
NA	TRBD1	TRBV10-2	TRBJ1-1	TGCGCCAGCCGACAGGGTTTCGACACTGAAGCTTTCTTT	CASRQGFDTEAFF
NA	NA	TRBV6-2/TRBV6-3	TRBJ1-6	TGTGCCAGCAGTTCTCGACAGTATAATTCACCCCTCCACTTT	CASSSRQYNSPLHF
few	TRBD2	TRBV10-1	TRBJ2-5	TGCGCCAGCAGTGAGGGACTAGCACAAGAGACCCAGTACTTC	CASSEGLAQETQYF
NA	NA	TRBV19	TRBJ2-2	TGTGCCAGTAGTATTGGATCGACGGGCACCGGGGAGCTGTTTTTT	CASSIGSTGTGELFF
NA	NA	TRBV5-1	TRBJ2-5	TGCGCCAGCAGCGGTAGTAGTACCGTGGAGACCCAGTACTTC	CASSGSSTVETQYF
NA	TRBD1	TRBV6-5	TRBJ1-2	TGTGCCAGCAGTTCGATCACAGGGGGCCTTTATGGCTACACCTTC	CASSSITGGLYGYTF
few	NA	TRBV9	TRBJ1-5	TGTGCCAGCAGCGTAGCAGGCAATCAGCCCCAGCATTTT	CASSVAGNQPQHF
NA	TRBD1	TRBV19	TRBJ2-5	TGTGCCAGTAGTATAGGGACAGGGGGCGAGCAGACCCAGTACTTC	CASSIGTGGEQTQYF
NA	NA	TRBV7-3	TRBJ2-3	TGTGCCAGCAGCTTGGGGCCGGGACTCCAGCATACGCAGTATTTT	CASSLGPGLQHTQYF
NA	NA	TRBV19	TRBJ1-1	TGTGCCAGTAGTAACGGGGACACGAACACTGAAGCTTTCTTT	CASSNGDTNTEAFF
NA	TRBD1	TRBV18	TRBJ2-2	TGTGCCAGCTCCCGGGAGACAGGGGCCGTCACCGGGGAGCTGTTTTTT	CASSRETGAVTGELFF
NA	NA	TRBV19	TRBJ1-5	TGTGCCAGTACCCCGGTGATGTCAGGGCAGCCCCAGCATTTT	CASTPVMSGQPQHF
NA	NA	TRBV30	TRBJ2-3	TGTGCCTGGAGTAACAGGGGCGGGAGGAGCACAGATACGCAGTATTTT	CAWSNRGGRSTDTQYF
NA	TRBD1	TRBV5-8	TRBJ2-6	TGTGCCAGCAGCCCCCGGGACAGCAAGTCTGGGGCCAACGTCCTGACTTTC	CASSPRDSKSGANVLTF
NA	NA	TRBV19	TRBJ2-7	TGTGCCAGTAGTCCAGCGGCCAGCTCCTACGAGCAGTACTTC	CASSPAASSYEQYF
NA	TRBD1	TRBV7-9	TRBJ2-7	TGTGCCAGCAGCTCTGGCAGGGGGCGCGTCAACGAGCAGTACTTC	CASSSGRGRVNEQYF
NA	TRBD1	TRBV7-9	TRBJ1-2	TGTGCCAGCAGCCGGGACAGGGGATCACAGGACACCTTC	CASSRDRGSQDTF
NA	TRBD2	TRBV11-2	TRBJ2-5	TGTGCCAGCAGCTTAATGCCTAGCGGGAGGGTGTCTCAAGAGACCCAGTACTTC	CASSLMPSGRVSQETQYF
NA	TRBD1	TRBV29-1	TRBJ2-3	TGCAGCGTTGGAACCGGGACAGGGCGCACAGATACGCAGTATTTT	CSVGTGTGRTDTQYF
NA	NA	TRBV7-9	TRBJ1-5	TGTGCCAGCAGCTTAAGCGGGGCAGGGCAGCCCCAGCATTTT	CASSLSGAGQPQHF
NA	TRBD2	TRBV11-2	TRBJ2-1	TGTGCCTCCGGAGCTAGCGGGGGGGACAATGAGCAGTTCTTC	CASGASGGDNEQFF